This TCR beta chain was sequenced in a study of PD-L1 blockade in urothelial cancer. Turning to the study itself: About 85% of the 29 patients were males with bladder-origin urothelial cancer.

J gave up 6 bases and V 1 base, and 6 bases lay outside the gene matches. Germline CDR1 reads KGHSH; CDR2 reads LQKENI. The CDR3 consists of 15 residues. Time point here: pretreatment peripheral blood. Patients presented with locally advanced or metastatic urothelial carcinoma. Between 1 and 8 samples per patient were obtained, pretreatment and on-treatment. The method was immunoSEQ multiplex PCR; TCRdb's version includes in-frame clones alone and lacks a portion of them. The sample contains 50,000 or so clones, around four fifths of which appear only once. Specimen: PBMCs, collected around atezolizumab (anti-PD-L1) treatment. This chain joins TRBV18 and TRBJ2-3; 8 bases align to TRBD1. The sequence derives from a man between 65 and 85 years old with urothelial cancer. The CDR3 loop is CASSPQDRVADTQYF. CDR3 nucleotides: TGTGCCAGCTCACCACAGGACAGGGTGGCCGATACGCAGTATTTT.